The T cell receptor beta chain under discussion was sequenced for a study of blood T cell repertoires in COVID-19. The CDR3 has 15 residues. With V trimmed by 4 bases and J by 4 bases, 5 bases remained unmatched. Germline V gene data show CDR1 as SGHTA and CDR2 as FQGNSA. Study processing details: Researchers report that nucleated cell counts were estimated from reference gene primer amplification. The method was immunoSEQ multiplex PCR; TCRdb's version includes in-frame clones alone and lacks a portion of them. The V and J calls and clone size are taken from that table; D and trimming were inferred from the DNA. The repertoire includes about 200,000 clones, around 82% of them detected once, and more than 4% sits in the top ten. This clone was observed a single time.

Input material: PBMCs or T cells enriched from blood (not recorded which). The sequence derives from a woman aged 55-69 years with acute COVID-19. The chain links TRBV7-2 to TRBJ2-5; the match to TRBD2 covers 11 bases. The CDR3 protein is CASSSSSGRRETQYF. The CDR3 DNA sequence: TGTGCCAGCAGCTCCTCTAGCGGGAGGAGAGAGACCCAGTACTTC.